The present T cell receptor (beta chain) was sequenced within a study of shared clonotypes between healthy human individuals. Germline CDR1 SGHRS, CDR2 YFSETQ. CDR3 length equals 17 residues. V dropped 1 base and J dropped 4 bases, with 17 bases sitting between them. Sequencing used immunoSEQ multiplex PCR; TCRdb keeps in-frame clones, though not all of them. The sample lists roughly 2,000,000 clones, 85% to 95% occurring once. CD8 cells regarded as naive lacked CD45RO, were positively chosen for CCR7, and omitted terminally differentiated effector memory CD45RA+ cells. Caucasian adults living in Nashville, Tennessee, provided all samples.

Sequencing was carried out using naive CD8+ T cells sorted from blood. J is TRBJ1-4 and V is TRBV5-1; possible D gene TRBD1, 5 bases. This receptor was obtained from a man between 18 and 29 years old in good health. The CDR3 region is CASSLFEGGGYNEKLFF. In DNA, the CDR3 is TGCGCCAGCAGCTTGTTCGAGGGCGGGGGATATAATGAAAAACTGTTTTTT.